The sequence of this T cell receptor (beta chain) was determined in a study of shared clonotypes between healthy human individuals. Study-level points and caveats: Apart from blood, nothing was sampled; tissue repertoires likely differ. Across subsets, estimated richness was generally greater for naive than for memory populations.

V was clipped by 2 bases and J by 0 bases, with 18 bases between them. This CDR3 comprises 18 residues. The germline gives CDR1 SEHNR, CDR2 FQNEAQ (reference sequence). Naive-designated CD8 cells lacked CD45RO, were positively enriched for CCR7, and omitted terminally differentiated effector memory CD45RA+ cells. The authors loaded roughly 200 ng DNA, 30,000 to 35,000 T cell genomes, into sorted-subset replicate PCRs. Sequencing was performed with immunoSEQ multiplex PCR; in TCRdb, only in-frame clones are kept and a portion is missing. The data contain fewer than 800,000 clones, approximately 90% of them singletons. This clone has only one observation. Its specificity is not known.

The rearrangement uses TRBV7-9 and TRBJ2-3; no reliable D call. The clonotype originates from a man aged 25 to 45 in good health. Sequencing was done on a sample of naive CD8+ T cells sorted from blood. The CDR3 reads CASSLSVIESRSTDTQYF. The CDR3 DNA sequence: TGTGCCAGCAGCTTATCTGTTATCGAGTCAAGGAGCACAGATACGCAGTATTTT. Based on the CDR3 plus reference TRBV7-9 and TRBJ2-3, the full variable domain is DTGVSQNPRHKITKRGQNVTFRCDPISEHNRLYWYRQTLGQGPEFLTYFQNEAQLEKSRLLSDRFSAERPKGSFSTLEIQRTEQGDSAMYLCASSLSVIESRSTDTQYFGPGTRLTVL.